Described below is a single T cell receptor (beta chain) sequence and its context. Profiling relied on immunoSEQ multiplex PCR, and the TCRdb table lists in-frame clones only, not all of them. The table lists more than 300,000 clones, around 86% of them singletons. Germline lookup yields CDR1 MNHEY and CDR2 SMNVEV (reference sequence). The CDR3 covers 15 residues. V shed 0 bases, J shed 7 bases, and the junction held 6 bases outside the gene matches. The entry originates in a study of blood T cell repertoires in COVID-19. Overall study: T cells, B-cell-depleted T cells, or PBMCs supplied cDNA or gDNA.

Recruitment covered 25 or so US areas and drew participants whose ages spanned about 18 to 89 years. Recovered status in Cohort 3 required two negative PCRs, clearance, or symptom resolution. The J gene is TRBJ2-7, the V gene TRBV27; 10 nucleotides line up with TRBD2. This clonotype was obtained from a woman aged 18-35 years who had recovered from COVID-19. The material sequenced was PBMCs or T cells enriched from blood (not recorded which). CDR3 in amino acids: CASSLSLAGVGEQYF. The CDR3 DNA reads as TGTGCCAGCAGTTTATCTCTAGCGGGAGTGGGGGAGCAGTACTTC.